Presented here are 24 T cell receptor beta chains from one specimen sequenced in a study of OX40 agonist ivuxolimab in advanced cancers. Assay: immunoSEQ multiplex PCR; the TCRdb copy retains only in-frame clones and omits some. Of roughly 12,000 clones in the sample, approximately 75% were seen once. The source was CD4+ or CD8+ T cells sorted from blood, collected in a trial of the OX40 agonist ivuxolimab. The receptors were sampled from an adult with an advanced solid tumor such as melanoma, head and neck, liver or kidney cancer.

The chain recombines TRBV30 with TRBJ2-5; D is uncertain. V was pared by 2 bases and J by 5 bases, with 15 bases between. The germline V gene encodes CDR1 GTSNPN and CDR2 SVGIG (reference sequence). There are 14 residues in the CDR3. The CDR3 DNA sequence: TGTGCCTGGAGTCTCGGGTCCGCAGAGGAGACCCAGTACTTC. Translation: CAWSLGSAEETQYF.

The rearrangement uses TRBV10-2 and TRBJ2-3; TRBD2 might be the D (6 bases). V was pared by 9 bases and J by 3 bases, with 10 bases between. The germline V gene has CDR1 WSHSY and CDR2 SAAADI. CDR3 length: 12 amino acids. For the CDR3, the DNA is TGCGCCAGTGGGGGGTTGACAGATACGCAGTATTTT. It codes for CASGGLTDTQYF.

A few counts support this clone. This chain joins TRBV5-4 and TRBJ1-2, with unresolved D. Germline V CDR1 and CDR2: SGHNT, YYREEE (reference sequence). V was shortened by 0 bases and J by 7 bases, with 4 bases between the two germline ends. The CDR3 consists of 11 residues. The CDR3 loop reads CASSLGGGYTF. For the CDR3, the DNA is TGTGCCAGCAGCTTGGGGGGTGGCTACACCTTC. Full variable domain (outside the CDR3, taken from reference TRBV5-4 and TRBJ1-2): ETGVTQSPTHLIKTRGQQVTLRCSSQSGHNTVSWYQQALGQGPQFIFQYYREEENGRGNFPPRFSGLQFPNYSSELNVNALELDDSALYLCASSLGGGYTFGSGTRLTVV.

The chain couples TRBV7-9 to TRBJ2-2; 10 nucleotides agree with TRBD1. This CDR3 is built from 15 residues. In germline, CDR1 is SEHNR, CDR2 FQNEAQ (reference sequence). The ends lost 6 bases at V and 7 bases at J; junction bases unmatched: 8. CDR3 sequence reads: CASRTGQGMFGELFF. The CDR3 nucleotides read TGTGCCAGCAGGACGGGACAGGGGATGTTCGGGGAGCTGTTTTTT.

V and J are TRBV6-5 and TRBJ1-2; unclear D gene. In germline, CDR1 is MNHEY, CDR2 SVGAGI. With 7 bases removed from V and 7 bases from J, the gap between germline ends came to 16 bases. The CDR3 loop spans 13 amino acids. The CDR3 DNA is TGTGCCAGCACCCCAAGGCACGGTTTTGGCTACACCTTC. Translating gives CASTPRHGFGYTF.

The CDR3 nucleotides are TGTGCCAGCAGGGAACTAGCGGGGGGGCAAGAGACCCAGTACTTC. This translates into CASRELAGGQETQYF. J is TRBJ2-5 and V is TRBV2; 13 bases match TRBD2. In germline, CDR1 is SNHLY, CDR2 FYNNEI. The V segment lost 6 bases and the J segment 2 bases; nucleotides outside the gene matches: 3. The CDR3 sequence is 15 residues long.

The gene calls are TRBV7-9 and TRBJ2-5, with 9 positions matching TRBD1. Germline V gives CDR1 SEHNR, CDR2 FQNEAQ (reference sequence). V trimming: 4 bases; J trimming: 5 bases; junction bases outside the gene matches: 8. The CDR3 loop spans 15 amino acids. CDR3 bases: TGTGCCAGCAGCTCCTACCGGGACAGGGAGGAGACCCAGTACTTC. Translation gives CASSSYRDREETQYF.

The chain links TRBV21-1 to TRBJ1-1. TRBV21-1 is annotated as a pseudogene. CDR3 size: 15 residues. The CDR3 is CASSKGPVRNTEAFF. Here the CDR3 DNA reads TGTGCCAGCAGCAAAGGTCCGGTGAGGAACACTGAAGCTTTCTTT.

J is TRBJ2-7 and V is TRBV7-9; weak D call: TRBD1 (5 bases). V was pared by 1 base and J by 1 base, with 20 bases between. This CDR3 comprises 18 residues. Germline lookup yields CDR1 SEHNR and CDR2 FQNEAQ (reference sequence). The CDR3, as DNA: TGTGCCAGCAGCTTAGTGGGTTCAAAGGGGCCCAATTCCTACGAGCAGTACTTC. Its translation: CASSLVGSKGPNSYEQYF.

The chain recombines TRBV6-1 with TRBJ2-3; the D is unclear. Germline V gene lookup returns CDR1 MNHNS and CDR2 SASEGT. Trimming pared 8 bases from V and 0 bases from J, leaving 6 bases between. CDR3 length: 12 residues. CDR3 sequence (DNA): TGTGCCAGCGGGCGCAGCACAGATACGCAGTATTTT. The encoded protein is CASGRSTDTQYF.

This clone showed up just a few times. The chain employs TRBV6-5 and TRBJ1-1; D not resolved. With 2 bases removed from V and 5 bases from J, the gap between germline ends came to 6 bases. The CDR3 length is 12 residues. Germline V lookup: CDR1 MNHEY, CDR2 SVGAGI. CDR3 region: CASSYERTEAFF. The CDR3 DNA is TGTGCCAGCAGTTACGAGAGAACTGAAGCTTTCTTT.

The chain carries TRBV6-5 and TRBJ2-7; 7 nucleotides match TRBD1. This CDR3 has 13 amino acids. Germline CDR1 reads MNHEY; CDR2 reads SVGAGI. The trim removed 6 bases at V and 5 bases at J, leaving 7 bases unmatched. The CDR3 nucleotides are TGTGCCAGCAGCTTGACAGGGTCCCACGAGCAGTACTTC. It specifies CASSLTGSHEQYF.

The count of this clone is one. The chain links TRBV4-1 to TRBJ2-7, with D hard to call. V was pared by 1 base and J by 2 bases, with 6 bases between. This CDR3 is 13 amino acids long. Germline loops: CDR1 MGHRA, CDR2 YSYEKL. The CDR3 DNA is TGCGCCAGCAGCCAAGTTGGAACCTACGAGCAGTACTTC. The encoded protein is CASSQVGTYEQYF.

The chain uses TRBV9 and TRBJ2-3; 9 positions agree with TRBD2. The J segment lost 6 bases and the V segment lost 4 bases, leaving 12 bases of the junction unmatched. This CDR3 has 16 amino acids. Germline V gene data show CDR1 as SGDLS and CDR2 as YYNGEE. The CDR3 here is CASSIKREAPSDTQYF. Written as DNA, the CDR3 is TGTGCCAGCAGCATCAAGCGGGAGGCTCCCTCGGATACGCAGTATTTT. The full variable domain, its missing parts supplied by reference TRBV9 and TRBJ2-3, is DSGVTQTPKHLITATGQRVTLRCSPRSGDLSVYWYQQSLDQGLQFLIQYYNGEERAKGNILERFSAQQFPDLHSELNLSSLELGDSALYFCASSIKREAPSDTQYFGPGTRLTVL.

V gene TRBV5-4 combines with J gene TRBJ2-7; 8 positions agree with TRBD2. After removal of 4 bases from V and 3 bases from J, the junction contained 12 bases not matched to a gene. CDR3 length: 16 residues. Germline V gene data show CDR1 as SGHNT and CDR2 as YYREEE (reference sequence). The CDR3 DNA is TGTGCCAGCAGCCAAGAGGAAGCGGGGGCCCGCTACGAGCAGTACTTC. It translates to CASSQEEAGARYEQYF.

The rearrangement uses TRBV2 and TRBJ2-5; 7 nucleotides align to TRBD1. Judging by the DNA end, TRBJ2-7 fits better; the J call may be wrong. The V gene's germline CDR1 is SNHLY and CDR2 FYNNEI. The CDR3 totals 13 residues. The CDR3 sequence is CASHRGSSYEQYF. The CDR3 DNA reads TGTGCCAGTCACAGGGGAAGCTCCTACGAGCAGTACTTC.

This chain joins TRBV5-1 and TRBJ1-3, with D hard to call. This CDR3 is 13 amino acids long. CDR1 and CDR2 from the germline V gene are SGHRS and YFSETQ. The V and J ends lost 1 base and 4 bases respectively, with 6 bases between them. CDR3 sequence (DNA): TGCGCCAGCAGCTTGTTCCCCGGAAACACCATATATTTT. Amino acid sequence: CASSLFPGNTIYF.

V gene TRBV6-4 combines with J gene TRBJ1-5; 8 positions match TRBD1. There are 15 residues in the CDR3. With 7 bases clipped from V and 11 bases from J, the junction kept 16 bases outside the gene matches. Germline V gives CDR1 MRHNA, CDR2 SNTAGT. The CDR3 bases are TGTGCCAGCACACCTTACAGGGGGACAAAGTCAGCCCAGCATTTT. Translated: CASTPYRGTKSAQHF.

This clone was counted once. The J gene is TRBJ1-1, the V gene TRBV5-1, with D possibly TRBD1 on 5 matching bases. CDR1 SGHRS and CDR2 YFSETQ come from the germline V gene. V lost 6 bases, J lost 1 base, and 10 bases lay in between. The CDR3 is 13 amino acids. CDR3 nucleotide sequence: TGCGCCAGCAAGTTTGGGGGGAACACTGAAGCTTTCTTT. Translation: CASKFGGNTEAFF.

The chain carries TRBV9 and TRBJ2-3, with a weak D call TRBD2 (6 bases). The CDR3 totals 14 residues. Germline CDR1 is SGDLS and CDR2 is YYNGEE. Trimming cost V 6 bases and J 0 bases, with 11 bases left between them. As DNA, the CDR3 is TGTGCCAGCACAAGGCTAGCGAGCACAGATACGCAGTATTTT. Encoded protein: CASTRLASTDTQYF.

The V gene is TRBV7-9, the J gene TRBJ2-5; D is possibly TRBD1 (6 bases). Trimming pared 2 bases from V and 5 bases from J, leaving 15 bases between. The germline CDR1 and CDR2 sequences are SEHNR and FQNEAQ (reference sequence). The CDR3 has 15 residues. The chain's CDR3 is CASSLSRGAYETQYF. In nucleotides, the CDR3 is TGTGCCAGCAGCTTAAGCAGGGGCGCGTATGAGACCCAGTACTTC.

The V gene is TRBV30, the J gene TRBJ2-2; TRBD2 is a possible D gene (5 bases). This CDR3 region has 15 residues. V was shortened by 3 bases and J by 3 bases, with 14 bases between the two germline ends. The germline gives CDR1 GTSNPN, CDR2 SVGIG (reference sequence). The CDR3 coding sequence is TGTGCCTGGAGAGAGGGCGGGTTTGACACCGGGGAGCTGTTTTTT. Protein: CAWREGGFDTGELFF.

The gene calls are TRBV6-5 and TRBJ1-2; no definite D call. Germline V CDR1 and CDR2: MNHEY, SVGAGI. The CDR3 sequence is 14 residues long. V was shortened by 5 bases and J by 8 bases, with 18 bases between the two germline ends. Written as DNA, the CDR3 is TGTGCCAGCAGTGAAAATGGGGAAACGAGCGGCTACACCTTC. This encodes CASSENGETSGYTF.

The chain carries TRBV4-1 and TRBJ1-3; possible D gene TRBD1, 6 bases. This CDR3 is built from 17 residues. Germline CDR1 is MGHRA and CDR2 is YSYEKL. Trimming pared 3 bases from V and 4 bases from J, leaving 19 bases between. This CDR3 is CASSQGSRGHSGNTIYF. CDR3 in DNA: TGCGCCAGCAGCCAGGGGAGCCGGGGACACTCGGGAAACACCATATATTTT.